The 3 T cell receptor beta chains reported below all come from one sample, sequenced in a study of blood T cells in healthy people across ages (dated by TCRdb to the mid-2010s). Library preparation used 5' RACE. A second PCR of roughly 6 to 12 cycles was performed with a sample-barcoded 5' primer and a J-beta primer mix. TCRdb ran its own pipeline on the public reads, namely fastp trimming at Q25 and MiXCR clone calling, and kept in-frame beta chains. Entries that share a CDR3 protein sequence are merged under the most common genes and DNA. The sample contains fewer than 2,000,000 distinct CDR3 sequences, about 39% of them found a single time. Roughly 23% of the sample comes from the top ten. Input material: blood. The origin of the receptors is a human donor in good health.

The CDR3 protein is CASSAAGLADLYEQYF. The CDR3 coding sequence is TGTGCCAGCAGCGCGGCGGGACTAGCGGACCTCTACGAGCAGTACTTC. The V and J genes are TRBV9 and TRBJ2-7, with 11 bases identical to TRBD2. V lost 3 bases and J lost 3; bases outside the gene matches: 8. The CDR3 consists of 16 residues. Germline lookup yields CDR1 SGDLS and CDR2 YYNGEE.

The V and J genes are TRBV5-6 and TRBJ1-6; no definite D call. The CDR3 length is 15 residues. Trimming pared 4 bases from V and 4 bases from J, leaving 12 bases between. Germline loops: CDR1 SGHDT, CDR2 YYEEEE. The chain's CDR3 is CASSPMTVYNSPLHF. CDR3 coding DNA: TGTGCCAGCAGCCCTATGACGGTGTATAATTCACCCCTCCACTTT. The whole variable domain, filled in from reference TRBV5-6 and TRBJ1-6, reads DAGVTQSPTHLIKTRGQQVTLRCSPKSGHDTVSWYQQALGQGPQFIFQYYEEEERQRGNFPDRFSGHQFPNYSSELNVNALLLGDSALYLCASSPMTVYNSPLHFGNGTRLTVT.

This clonotype occurred a few times. The rearrangement uses TRBV10-3 and TRBJ1-4; no firm D call. V shed 3 bases and J shed 0 bases, with 5 bases lying between them. The CDR3 runs 14 residues. In germline, CDR1 is ENHRY, CDR2 SYGVKD. The CDR3, as DNA: TGTGCCATCAGTGAAGCGGCAACTAATGAAAAACTGTTTTTT. Residues: CAISEAATNEKLFF.